This T cell receptor (beta chain) was captured by sequencing in a study of T cells in Graves' hyperthyroidism and ophthalmopathy. Exclusion of patients followed from uncontrolled infection, other autoimmune disease, pregnancy or lactation. Notes on the study in general: Before onset, by a median of around 6.4 months, the model predicted ophthalmopathy.

With respect to this clonotype: Its antigen is still unknown.

Regions amplified from RNA transcripts were the TCR beta CDR3 regions. When the TCR CDR3 underwent first-round RT-PCR, the HTBI primer set was used. MiXCR, applied by TCRdb to the multiplex PCR reads, yields one record per CDR3 protein. There are more than 500,000 distinct CDR3 sequences in the sample; roughly a sixth occur only once, and about 29% lies in the top ten. Per germline, CDR1 SEHNR and CDR2 FQNEAQ (reference sequence). Trimming at V came to 3 bases and at J to 0 bases, leaving 5 bases not matched to a gene. The CDR3 has 15 residues. Sequenced: blood. This rearrangement joins TRBV7-9 to TRBJ2-7; 7 bases match TRBD1. This TCR was sampled from a woman aged 25 to 39 with Graves' ophthalmopathy. The CDR3 DNA reads as TGTGCCAGCAGCTTGGGACAGATCAGCTCCTACGAGCAGTACTTC. This sequence encodes CASSLGQISSYEQYF. Variable domain in full (rest from reference TRBV7-9 and TRBJ2-7): DTGVSQNPRHKITKRGQNVTFRCDPISEHNRLYWYRQTLGQGPEFLTYFQNEAQLEKSRLLSDRFSAERPKGSFSTLEIQRTEQGDSAMYLCASSLGQISSYEQYFGPGTRLTVT.